This TCR beta chain comes out of a study of shared clonotypes between healthy human individuals. Notes on the study in general: The researchers took only blood, and tissue repertoires probably look different.

Concerning this clone: Its antigen is still unknown.

Looked up from germline, CDR1 is LNHNV and CDR2 is YYDKDF (reference sequence). The CDR3 runs 16 residues. V shed 0 bases and J 3 bases; nucleotides not matched to a gene: 4. Over several immunoSEQ plates, each subset's genomic DNA was distributed in even portions. What was sequenced on ten immunoSEQ deep assay plates was unsorted PBMC DNA. Data came from immunoSEQ multiplex PCR; TCRdb stores just in-frame clones and leaves some out. The profile shows some 450,000 clones, approximately 80% of them singletons. The chain carries TRBV15 and TRBJ2-7; 11 nucleotides match TRBD1. The material sequenced was PBMCs. The sequence derives from a woman aged 40-49 years in good health. Some clones in this sample may be carry-over from other donors' samples. CDR3 DNA sequence: TGTGCCACCAGCAGAGACGCGGACAGGGGGCTCTACGAGCAGTACTTC. This gives the protein CATSRDADRGLYEQYF.